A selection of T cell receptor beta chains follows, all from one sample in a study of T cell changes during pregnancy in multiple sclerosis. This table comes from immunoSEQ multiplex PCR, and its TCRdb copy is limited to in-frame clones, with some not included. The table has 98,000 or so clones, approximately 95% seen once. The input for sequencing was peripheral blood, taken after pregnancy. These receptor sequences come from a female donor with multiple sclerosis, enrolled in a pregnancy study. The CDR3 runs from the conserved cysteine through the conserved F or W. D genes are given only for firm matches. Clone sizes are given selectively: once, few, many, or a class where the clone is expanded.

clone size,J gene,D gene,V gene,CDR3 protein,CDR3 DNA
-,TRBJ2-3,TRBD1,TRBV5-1,CASSLDLPGQGRTDTQYF,TGCGCCAGCAGCTTGGATTTACCGGGACAGGGTCGTACAGATACGCAGTATTTT
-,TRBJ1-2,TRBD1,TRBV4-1,CASSPGPGQGNYGYTF,TGCGCCAGCAGCCCGGGTCCGGGACAGGGGAACTATGGCTACACCTTC
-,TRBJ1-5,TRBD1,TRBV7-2,CASSPDRGEPQHF,TGTGCCAGCAGCCCGGACAGGGGGGAGCCCCAGCATTTT
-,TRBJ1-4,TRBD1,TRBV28,CASSSSDRFNEKLFF,TGTGCCAGCAGTTCATCGGACAGGTTTAATGAAAAACTGTTTTTT
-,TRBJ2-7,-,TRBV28,CASSVSGIPYEQYF,TGTGCCAGCAGTGTTTCAGGGATCCCCTACGAGCAGTACTTC
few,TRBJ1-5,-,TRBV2,CASSESVYRSNQPQHF,TGTGCCAGCAGTGAGAGCGTGTACAGGAGCAATCAGCCCCAGCATTTT
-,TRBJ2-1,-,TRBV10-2,CASSEARDSQFF,TGCGCCAGCAGTGAAGCCCGGGACTCGCAGTTCTTC
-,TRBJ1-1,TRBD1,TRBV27,CASSLSMGRGFNTEAFF,TGTGCCAGCAGTTTATCAATGGGCAGGGGGTTTAACACTGAAGCTTTCTTT
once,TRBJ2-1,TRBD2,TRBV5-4,CASSLAGGRPYNEQFF,TGTGCCAGCAGCTTGGCGGGCGGGAGGCCGTACAATGAGCAGTTCTTC
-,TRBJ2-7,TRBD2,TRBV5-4,CASSSGGRGNYEQYF,TGTGCCAGCAGCTCCGGGGGGAGGGGCAACTACGAGCAGTACTTC
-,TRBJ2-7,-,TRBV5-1,CASSLAGPPYEQYF,TGCGCCAGCAGCTTGGCAGGGCCGCCGTACGAGCAGTACTTC
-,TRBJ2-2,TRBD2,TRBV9,CASSASSGRHTGELFF,TGTGCCAGCAGCGCATCTAGCGGGAGACACACCGGGGAGCTGTTTTTT
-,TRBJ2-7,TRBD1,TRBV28,CASRPRQGPYEQYF,TGTGCCAGCAGACCGAGACAGGGTCCCTACGAGCAGTACTTC
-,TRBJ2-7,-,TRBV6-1,CATQEQGYEQYF,TGTGCCACCCAGGAGCAGGGCTACGAGCAGTACTTC
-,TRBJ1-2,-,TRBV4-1,CASSQSTGLYGYTF,TGCGCCAGCAGCCAATCGACAGGTTTATATGGCTACACCTTC
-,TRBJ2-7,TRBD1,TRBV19,CASSGTGQAYEQYF,TGTGCCAGTAGCGGGACAGGGCAAGCCTACGAGCAGTACTTC
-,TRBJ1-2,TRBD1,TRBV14,CASTQGGSNYGYTF,TGTGCCAGCACCCAGGGGGGGTCGAACTATGGCTACACCTTC
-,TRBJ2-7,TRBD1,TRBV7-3,CASSPGQGVEQYF,TGTGCCAGCAGCCCGGGACAGGGGGTCGAGCAGTACTTC
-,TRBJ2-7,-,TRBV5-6,CASSLATFLYEQYF,TGTGCCAGCAGCTTGGCGACTTTCCTCTACGAGCAGTACTTC
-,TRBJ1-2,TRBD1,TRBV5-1,CASSPTGDSRYGYTF,TGCGCCAGCAGCCCAACCGGGGACAGCCGATATGGCTACACCTTC
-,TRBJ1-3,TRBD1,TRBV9,CASSGGQGSGNTIYF,TGTGCCAGCAGCGGGGGACAGGGATCTGGAAACACCATATATTTT
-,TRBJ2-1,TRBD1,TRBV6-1,CASCRTGEYNEQFF,TGTGCCAGCTGCAGGACAGGGGAGTACAATGAGCAGTTCTTC
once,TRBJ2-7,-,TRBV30,CAWRTSSYEQYF,TGTGCCTGGAGGACTAGCTCCTACGAGCAGTACTTC
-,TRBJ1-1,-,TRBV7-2,CASSPRFRGRNTEAFF,TGTGCCAGCAGCCCCCGGTTTAGGGGCCGGAACACTGAAGCTTTCTTT
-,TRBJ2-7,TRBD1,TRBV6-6,CASSYSRQGGDEQYF,TGTGCCAGCAGTTACTCGAGACAGGGGGGTGACGAGCAGTACTTC
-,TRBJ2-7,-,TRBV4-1,CASSQDTGPGLAYEQYF,TGCGCCAGCAGCCAAGATACCGGGCCAGGGTTGGCCTACGAGCAGTACTTC
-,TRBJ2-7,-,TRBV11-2,CASSLSGGPTYEQYF,TGTGCCAGCAGCTTATCCGGGGGACCAACCTACGAGCAGTACTTC
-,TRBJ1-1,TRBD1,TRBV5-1,CASSKQGVGVNTEAFF,TGCGCCAGCAGTAAACAGGGGGTGGGGGTGAACACTGAAGCTTTCTTT
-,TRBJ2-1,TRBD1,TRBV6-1,CASSEDRASSYNEQFF,TGTGCCAGCAGTGAGGACAGGGCGAGCTCCTACAATGAGCAGTTCTTC
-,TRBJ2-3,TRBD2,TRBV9,CASSEGTSLTDTQYF,TGTGCCAGCAGCGAAGGGACTAGCCTCACAGATACGCAGTATTTT
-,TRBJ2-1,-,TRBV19,CASSSRDLNNEQFF,TGTGCCAGTAGTTCCCGGGATTTGAACAATGAGCAGTTCTTC
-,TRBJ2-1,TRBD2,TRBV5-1,CASSLGTSGRSVNEQFF,TGCGCCAGCAGCTTAGGGACTAGCGGGAGGTCAGTAAATGAGCAGTTCTTC
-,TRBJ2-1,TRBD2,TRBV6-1,CASSVTSGRSDEQFF,TGTGCCAGCAGTGTGACTAGCGGGAGAAGTGATGAGCAGTTCTTC
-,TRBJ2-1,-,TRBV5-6,CASSRWAGDNEQFF,TGTGCCAGCAGCCGCTGGGCAGGGGACAATGAGCAGTTCTTC
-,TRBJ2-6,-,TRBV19,CASSIPANVLTF,TGTGCCAGTAGTATACCTGCCAACGTCCTGACTTTC
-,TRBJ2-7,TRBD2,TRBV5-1,CASSRTSGSYEQYF,TGCGCCAGCAGCAGGACTAGCGGATCCTACGAGCAGTACTTC
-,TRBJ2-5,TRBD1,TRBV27,CASSSQTGRETQYF,TGTGCCAGCAGCAGCCAGACAGGGCGAGAGACCCAGTACTTC